This T cell receptor beta chain was documented in a study of cytomegalovirus exposure and HLA in healthy donors. The CDR3 is 17 amino acids. The germline V gene encodes CDR1 MGHRA and CDR2 YSYEKL. V lost 3 bases and J lost 9; bases outside the gene matches: 11. PCR involved 60 Vbeta and 13 Jbeta primers. Using immunoSEQ multiplex PCR, the repertoire was profiled, and TCRdb retains in-frame clones only, with some absent. Of under 150,000 clones listed, over 70% were seen once; the top ten hold 1.5%. Sequenced: PBMCs. This sequence was found in a woman between 18 and 29 years old in good health and CMV-seronegative. The rearrangement joins TRBV4-1 to TRBJ2-1; 13 nucleotides align to TRBD2. The CDR3 coding sequence is TGCGCCAGCAGCCAGACGACTGGGACTAGCGGGACCGGTGAGCAGTTCTTC. Residues: CASSQTTGTSGTGEQFF.